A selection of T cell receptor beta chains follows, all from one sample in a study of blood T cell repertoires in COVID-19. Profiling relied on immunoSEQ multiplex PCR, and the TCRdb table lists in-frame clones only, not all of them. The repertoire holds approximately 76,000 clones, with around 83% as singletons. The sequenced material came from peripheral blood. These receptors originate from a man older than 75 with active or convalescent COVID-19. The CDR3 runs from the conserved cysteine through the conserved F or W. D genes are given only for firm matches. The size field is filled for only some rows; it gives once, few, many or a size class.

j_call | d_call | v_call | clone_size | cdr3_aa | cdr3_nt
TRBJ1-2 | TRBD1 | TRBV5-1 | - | CASSLVTPTGVKWYGYTF | TGCGCCAGCAGCTTGGTCACCCCGACAGGGGTGAAATGGTATGGCTACACCTTC
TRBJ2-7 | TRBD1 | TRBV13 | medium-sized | CASSRRTGPEQYF | TGTGCCAGCAGCCGACGGACAGGGCCCGAGCAGTACTTC
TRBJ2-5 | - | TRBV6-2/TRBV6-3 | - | CASSYTGVQETQYF | TGTGCCAGCAGTTATACAGGCGTCCAAGAGACCCAGTACTTC
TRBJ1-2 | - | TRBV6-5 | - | CASSSSDSLYGYTF | TGTGCCAGCAGTTCCAGCGACAGTCTCTATGGCTACACCTTC
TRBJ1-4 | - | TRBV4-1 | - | CASSQVSQIGEKLFF | TGCGCCAGCAGCCAAGTCAGCCAAATCGGGGAAAAACTGTTTTTT
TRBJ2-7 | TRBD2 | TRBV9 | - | CASSVGLAGASGQYF | TGTGCCAGCAGCGTGGGCCTAGCGGGGGCCTCGGGGCAGTACTTC
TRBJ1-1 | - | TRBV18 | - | CASSPGAGRVGSAFF | TGTGCCAGCTCACCGGGGGCAGGCAGGGTCGGGTCGGCTTTCTTT
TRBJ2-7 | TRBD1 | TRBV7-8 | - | CASSLAPPGQGYEQYF | TGTGCCAGCAGCTTAGCCCCCCCGGGACAGGGCTACGAGCAGTACTTC
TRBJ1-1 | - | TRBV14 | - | CASSPRRGSTEAFF | TGTGCCAGCAGCCCGCGGCGGGGGAGCACTGAAGCTTTCTTT
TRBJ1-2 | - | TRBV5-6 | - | CASSLTEGITYGYTF | TGTGCCAGCAGCCTCACGGAGGGGATTACCTATGGCTACACCTTC
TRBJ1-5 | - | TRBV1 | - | CTSSQDWGHKPQHF | TGCACCAGCAGCCAAGATTGGGGGCACAAGCCCCAGCATTTT
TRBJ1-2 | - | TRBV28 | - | CASRSPGFYGYTF | TGTGCCAGCAGATCCCCGGGGTTCTATGGCTACACCTTC
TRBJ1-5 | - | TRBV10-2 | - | CASSEMGLPKPQHF | TGCGCCAGCAGTGAAATGGGACTACCAAAGCCCCAGCATTTT
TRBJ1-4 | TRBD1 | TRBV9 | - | CASSVGGGEGEKLFF | TGTGCCAGCAGCGTAGGAGGGGGCGAAGGTGAAAAACTGTTTTTT
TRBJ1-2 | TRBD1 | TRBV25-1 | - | CASSEGGTGTGYTF | TGTGCCAGCAGTGAAGGGGGGACAGGGACCGGCTACACCTTC
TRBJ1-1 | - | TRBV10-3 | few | CAISERPTGYTEAFF | TGTGCCATCAGTGAGAGGCCTACAGGGTACACTGAAGCTTTCTTT
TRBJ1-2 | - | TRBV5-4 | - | CASSRLGGYTF | TGTGCCAGCAGCCGCCTAGGTGGCTACACCTTC
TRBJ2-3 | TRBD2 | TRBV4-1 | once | CASSQVLAGGTDTQYF | TGCGCCAGCAGCCAAGTATTAGCGGGGGGCACAGATACGCAGTATTTT
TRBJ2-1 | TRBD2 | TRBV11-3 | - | CASSLVAGDGNEQFF | TGTGCCAGCAGCTTAGTAGCGGGAGATGGTAATGAGCAGTTCTTC
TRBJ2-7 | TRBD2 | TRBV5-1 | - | CASSKRGAPVEQYF | TGCGCCAGCAGTAAGCGGGGCGCTCCGGTGGAGCAGTACTTC
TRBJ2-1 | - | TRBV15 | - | CATSPGLIGEQFF | TGTGCCACCAGCCCGGGTCTAATCGGTGAGCAGTTCTTC
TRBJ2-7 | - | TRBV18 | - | CASSPPTRTYEQYF | TGTGCCAGCTCACCTCCGACACGGACCTACGAGCAGTACTTC
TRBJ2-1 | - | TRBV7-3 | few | CASSGRGGEQFF | TGTGCCAGCAGCGGCCGCGGGGGCGAGCAGTTCTTC
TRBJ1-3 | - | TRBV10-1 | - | CASKADSSGNTIYF | TGCGCCAGCAAAGCGGACAGCTCTGGAAACACCATATATTTT
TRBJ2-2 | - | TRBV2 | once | CASTREEHTGELFF | TGTGCCAGCACCAGGGAGGAGCACACCGGGGAGCTGTTTTTT
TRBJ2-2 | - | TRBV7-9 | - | CASSSRQAGELFF | TGTGCCAGCAGCTCCCGACAAGCCGGGGAGCTGTTTTTT
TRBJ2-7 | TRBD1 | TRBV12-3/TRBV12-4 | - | CASSWTGREQYF | TGTGCCAGCAGTTGGACAGGGCGGGAGCAGTACTTC
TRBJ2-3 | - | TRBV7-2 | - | CASSPGLGTDTQYF | TGTGCCAGCAGCCCAGGATTGGGCACAGATACGCAGTATTTT
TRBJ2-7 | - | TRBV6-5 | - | CASSYPGRPGQYF | TGTGCCAGCAGTTACCCAGGAAGGCCCGGGCAGTACTTC
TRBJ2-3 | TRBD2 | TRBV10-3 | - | CAIRGGRASTDTQYF | TGTGCCATCAGGGGCGGGAGGGCCTCGACAGATACGCAGTATTTT
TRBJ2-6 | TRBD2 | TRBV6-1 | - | CASSEGGGSGANVLTF | TGTGCCAGCAGTGAAGGGGGGGGCTCTGGGGCCAACGTCCTGACTTTC
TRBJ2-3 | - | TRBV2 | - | CASGLVTDTQYF | TGTGCCAGCGGACTGGTCACAGATACGCAGTATTTT
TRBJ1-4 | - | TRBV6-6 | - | CASAWGVREKLFF | TGTGCCAGCGCCTGGGGCGTTCGCGAAAAACTGTTTTTT
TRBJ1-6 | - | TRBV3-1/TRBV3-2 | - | CASSLLQGSPLHF | TGTGCCAGCAGCCTGTTACAGGGTTCACCCCTCCACTTT
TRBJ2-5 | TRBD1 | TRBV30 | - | CAWSATGVVETQYF | TGTGCCTGGAGCGCGACAGGGGTCGTCGAGACCCAGTACTTC
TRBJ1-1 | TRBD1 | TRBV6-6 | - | CASSQGQISNTEAFF | TGTGCCAGCAGTCAGGGACAGATATCAAACACTGAAGCTTTCTTT
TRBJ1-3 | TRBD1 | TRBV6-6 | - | CASRRDRVNSGNTIYF | TGTGCCAGCAGACGGGACAGAGTAAACTCTGGAAACACCATATATTTT
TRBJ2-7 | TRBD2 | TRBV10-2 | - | CASSEGLEGLEQYF | TGCGCCAGCAGTGAGGGACTAGAGGGTCTCGAGCAGTACTTC
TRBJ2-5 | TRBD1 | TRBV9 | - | CASSVGTGNSVETQYF | TGTGCCAGCAGCGTAGGGACAGGGAATTCGGTGGAGACCCAGTACTTC
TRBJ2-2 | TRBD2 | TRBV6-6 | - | CASSWTSSNTGELFF | TGTGCCAGCAGCTGGACTAGCTCGAACACCGGGGAGCTGTTTTTT
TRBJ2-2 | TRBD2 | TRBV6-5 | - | CASSYRTSGTTGELFF | TGTGCCAGCAGTTACCGGACTAGCGGGACCACCGGGGAGCTGTTTTTT
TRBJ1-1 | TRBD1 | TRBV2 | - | CATKGQGNTEAFF | TGTGCCACCAAAGGACAGGGGAACACTGAAGCTTTCTTT
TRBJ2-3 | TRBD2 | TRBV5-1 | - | CASSPIAGGSTDTQYF | TGCGCCAGCAGCCCTATAGCGGGGGGGAGCACAGATACGCAGTATTTT